There are a few counts of the clone carrying this T cell receptor beta chain. The antigen remains unidentified. This sample was included in a study of T cells in Graves' hyperthyroidism and ophthalmopathy. CDR3 length: 12 residues. Germline-derived CDR1 and CDR2 are SEHNR and FQNEAQ (reference sequence). The germline V and J ends were trimmed by 10 bases and 3 bases, with 13 bases remaining between them. Points from the study as a whole: In validation, the model predicted ophthalmopathy. These predictions came a median approximately six months before onset.

Template material for amplifying TCR beta CDR3 regions consisted of RNA transcripts. The HTBI primer set was used in a first-round RT-PCR of the TCR CDR3. Each CDR3 protein is one row after TCRdb ran MiXCR on the multiplex PCR reads. The table has roughly 640,000 distinct CDR3 sequences, about a sixth seen once; the top ten hold more than 3%. J is TRBJ2-7 and V is TRBV7-9, with D possibly matching TRBD1 (6 bases). Sequences were obtained from blood. The receptor's source is a woman aged 40-49 years with Graves' ophthalmopathy. CDR3 nucleotides: TGTGCCAACAGGGACAAATACTACGAGCAGTACTTC. The encoded protein is CANRDKYYEQYF.